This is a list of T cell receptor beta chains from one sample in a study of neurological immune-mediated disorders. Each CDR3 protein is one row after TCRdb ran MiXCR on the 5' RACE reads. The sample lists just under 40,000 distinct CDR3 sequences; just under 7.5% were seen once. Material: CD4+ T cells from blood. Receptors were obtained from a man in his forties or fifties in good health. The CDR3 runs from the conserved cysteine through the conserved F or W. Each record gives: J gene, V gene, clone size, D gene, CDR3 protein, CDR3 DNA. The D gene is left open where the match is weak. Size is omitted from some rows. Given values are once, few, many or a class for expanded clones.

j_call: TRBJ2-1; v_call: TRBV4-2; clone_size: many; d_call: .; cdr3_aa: CASSQDRIEQFF; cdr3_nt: TGTGCCAGCAGCCAAGACCGGATTGAGCAGTTCTTC
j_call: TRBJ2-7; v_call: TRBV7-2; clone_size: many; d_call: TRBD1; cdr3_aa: CASSRDRTFYEQYF; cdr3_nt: TGTGCCAGCAGCCGGGACAGGACGTTCTACGAGCAGTACTTC
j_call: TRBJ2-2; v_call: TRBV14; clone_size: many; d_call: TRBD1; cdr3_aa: CASSPETGPRQNTGELFF; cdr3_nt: TGTGCCAGCAGCCCCGAGACAGGGCCCAGGCAGAACACCGGGGAGCTGTTTTTT
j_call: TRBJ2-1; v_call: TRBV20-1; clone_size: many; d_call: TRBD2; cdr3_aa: CSAQLAGVYEQFF; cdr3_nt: TGCAGTGCCCAACTAGCGGGAGTCTATGAGCAGTTCTTC
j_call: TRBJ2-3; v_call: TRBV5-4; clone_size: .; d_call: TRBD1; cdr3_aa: CASSGRQGANTDTQYF; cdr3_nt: TGTGCCAGCAGCGGCCGACAGGGGGCAAACACAGATACGCAGTATTTT
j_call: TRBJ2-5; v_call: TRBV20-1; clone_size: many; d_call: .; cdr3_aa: CSAATGRQETQYF; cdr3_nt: TGCAGTGCTGCCACAGGAAGACAAGAGACCCAGTACTTC
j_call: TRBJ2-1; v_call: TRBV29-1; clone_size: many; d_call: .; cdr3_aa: CSAGRRGSYNEQFF; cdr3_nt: TGCAGCGCGGGGAGACGGGGTTCCTACAATGAGCAGTTCTTC
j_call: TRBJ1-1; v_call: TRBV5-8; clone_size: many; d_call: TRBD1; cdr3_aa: CASSLQGEMGEAFF; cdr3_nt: TGTGCCAGCAGCTTGCAGGGGGAGATGGGTGAAGCTTTCTTT
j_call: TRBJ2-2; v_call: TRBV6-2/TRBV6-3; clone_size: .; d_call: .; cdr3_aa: CASSPGFLNTGELFF; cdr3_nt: TGTGCCAGCAGTCCAGGATTCCTGAACACCGGGGAGCTGTTTTTT
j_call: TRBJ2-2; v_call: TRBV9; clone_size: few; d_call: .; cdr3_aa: CASSVAANTGELFF; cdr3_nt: TGTGCCAGCAGCGTAGCAGCAAACACCGGGGAGCTGTTTTTT
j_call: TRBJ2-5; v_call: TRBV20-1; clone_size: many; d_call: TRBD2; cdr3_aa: CSAPLAGPSSTQYF; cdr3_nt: TGCAGTGCTCCACTAGCGGGACCCTCCTCGACCCAGTACTTC
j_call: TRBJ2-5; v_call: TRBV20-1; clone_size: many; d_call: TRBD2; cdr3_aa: CSAPRGVETQYF; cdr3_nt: TGCAGTGCTCCCCGGGGGGTGGAGACCCAGTACTTC
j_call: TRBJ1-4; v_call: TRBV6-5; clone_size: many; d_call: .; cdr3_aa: CATSRTTNEKLFF; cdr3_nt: TGTGCCACCTCTAGGACAACTAATGAAAAACTGTTTTTT